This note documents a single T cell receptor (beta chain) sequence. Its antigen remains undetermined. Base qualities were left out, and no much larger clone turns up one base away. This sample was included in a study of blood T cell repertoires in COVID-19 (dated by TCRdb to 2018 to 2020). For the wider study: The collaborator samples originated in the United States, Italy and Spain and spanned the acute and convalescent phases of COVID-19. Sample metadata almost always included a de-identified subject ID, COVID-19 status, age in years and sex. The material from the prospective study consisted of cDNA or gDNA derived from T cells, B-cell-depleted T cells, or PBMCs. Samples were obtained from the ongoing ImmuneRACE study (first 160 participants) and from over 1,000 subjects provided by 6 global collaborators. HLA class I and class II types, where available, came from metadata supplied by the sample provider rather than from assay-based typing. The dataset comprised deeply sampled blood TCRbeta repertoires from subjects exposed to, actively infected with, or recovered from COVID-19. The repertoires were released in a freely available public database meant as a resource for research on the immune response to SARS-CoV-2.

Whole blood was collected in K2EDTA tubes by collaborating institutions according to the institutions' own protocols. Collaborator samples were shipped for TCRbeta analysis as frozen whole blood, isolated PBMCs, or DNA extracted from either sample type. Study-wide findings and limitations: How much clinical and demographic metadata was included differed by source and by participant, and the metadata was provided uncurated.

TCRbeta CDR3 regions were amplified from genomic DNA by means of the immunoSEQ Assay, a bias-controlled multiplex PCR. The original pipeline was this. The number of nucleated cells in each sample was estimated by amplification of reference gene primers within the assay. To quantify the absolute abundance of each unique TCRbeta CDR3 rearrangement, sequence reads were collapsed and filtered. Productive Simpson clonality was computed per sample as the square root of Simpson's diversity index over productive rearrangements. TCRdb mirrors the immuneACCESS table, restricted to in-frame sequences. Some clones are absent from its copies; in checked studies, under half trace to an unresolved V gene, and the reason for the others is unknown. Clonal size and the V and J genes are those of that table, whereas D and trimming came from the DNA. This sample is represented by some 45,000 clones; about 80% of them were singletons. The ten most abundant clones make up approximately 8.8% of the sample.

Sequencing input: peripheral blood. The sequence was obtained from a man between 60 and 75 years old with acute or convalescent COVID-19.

CDR3 reads: CASSDIDQPQHF. The DNA is as follows: TGTGCCAGCAGTGACATAGATCAGCCCCAGCATTTT. This chain is built from TRBV2 and TRBJ1-5; the D segment cannot be called with confidence. The CDR3 holds 12 amino acids from the cysteine to the phenylalanine. Only the CDR3 DNA stays, 36 bases, in frame from base 1. CDR1 and CDR2 were assigned from the germline V gene as SNHLY and FYNNEI. The trim is 3 bases for V and 5 bases for J, with a gap of 5 bases between the germline ends.